This note documents a single T cell receptor beta chain sequence. The antigen remains unidentified. This entry comes from a study of cytomegalovirus exposure and HLA in healthy donors. Study-wide background: It was reported in a later analysis that the 100 to 150 validation repertoires used the same platform as the 666 first-cohort repertoires. Whole-study findings and limits: One later analysis, an examination of the 120 validation repertoires, found that first-cohort TCR clusters tended to co-occur in them. Rare TCR sequences dominated, though some public TCRs recurred in many donors. The authors confirmed in vitro that a few CMV-associated chains were specific for CMV antigens.

The repertoire was sequenced with immunoSEQ multiplex PCR; TCRdb's copy has only in-frame clones and lacks some. The sample shows around 300,000 clones, roughly 87% of them seen only once. Germline lookup yields CDR1 SEHNR and CDR2 FQNEAQ (reference sequence). The ends lost 3 bases at V and 5 bases at J; junction bases unmatched: 6. CDR3 length: 15 residues. This clonotype was obtained from a woman in her twenties or thirties in good health and CMV-seropositive. The sample was PBMCs. V is TRBV7-9 and J is TRBJ2-5, with 10 bases fitting TRBD2. CDR3 in amino acids: CASSFASGSGETQYF. The CDR3 region has the DNA TGTGCCAGCAGCTTCGCTAGCGGGAGTGGTGAGACCCAGTACTTC.